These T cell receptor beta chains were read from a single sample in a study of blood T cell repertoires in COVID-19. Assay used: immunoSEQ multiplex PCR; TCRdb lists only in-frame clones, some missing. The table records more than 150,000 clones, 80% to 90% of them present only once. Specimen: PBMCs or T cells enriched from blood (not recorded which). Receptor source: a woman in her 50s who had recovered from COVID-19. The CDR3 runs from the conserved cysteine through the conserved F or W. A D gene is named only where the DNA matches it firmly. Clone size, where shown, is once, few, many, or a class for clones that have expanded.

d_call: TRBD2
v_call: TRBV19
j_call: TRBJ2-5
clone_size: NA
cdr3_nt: TGTGCCAGTAGTATCGGGGGGGTCGGAGAGACCCAGTACTTC
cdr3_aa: CASSIGGVGETQYF

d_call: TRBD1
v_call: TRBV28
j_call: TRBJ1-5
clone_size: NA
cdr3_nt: TGTGCCAGCAGCCCCGGACAGGGGGCAGAGCCCCAGCATTTT
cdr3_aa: CASSPGQGAEPQHF

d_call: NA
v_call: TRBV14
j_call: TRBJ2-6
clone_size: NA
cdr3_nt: TGTGCCAGCAGCCAAATGGGCTGGCCAGGGGCTGGGGCCAACGTCCTGACTTTC
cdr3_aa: CASSQMGWPGAGANVLTF

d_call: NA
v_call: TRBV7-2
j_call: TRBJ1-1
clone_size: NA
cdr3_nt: TGTGCCAGCAGCTTAGTATTTGTCGGCACTGAAGCTTTCTTT
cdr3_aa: CASSLVFVGTEAFF

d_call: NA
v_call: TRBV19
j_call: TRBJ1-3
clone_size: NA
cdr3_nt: TGTGCCAGTAGTATTTCTCTCGTCTCTGGAAACACCATATATTTT
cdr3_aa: CASSISLVSGNTIYF

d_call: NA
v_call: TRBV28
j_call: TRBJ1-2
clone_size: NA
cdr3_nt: TGTGCTTCTCAGCGGGACCGGGGGGGCTACACCTTC
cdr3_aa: CASQRDRGGYTF

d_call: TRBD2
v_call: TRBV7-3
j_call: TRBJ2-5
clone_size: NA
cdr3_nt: TGTGCCAGCAGCTTAACAGCGGGAGTCTGGGAGACCCAGTACTTC
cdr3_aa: CASSLTAGVWETQYF

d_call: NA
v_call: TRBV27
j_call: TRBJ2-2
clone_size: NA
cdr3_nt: TGTGCCAGCAGGCCCTCGGTTACCGGGGAGCTGTTTTTT
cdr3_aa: CASRPSVTGELFF

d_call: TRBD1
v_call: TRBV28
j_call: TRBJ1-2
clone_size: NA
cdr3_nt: TGTGCCAGCAGTCGGACAGGGATCGGCTACACCTTC
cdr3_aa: CASSRTGIGYTF

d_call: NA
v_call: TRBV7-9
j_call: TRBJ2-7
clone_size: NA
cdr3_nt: TGTGCCAGCAGCTCCAGGGGCGCGAACGGCGAGCAGTACTTC
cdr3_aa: CASSSRGANGEQYF

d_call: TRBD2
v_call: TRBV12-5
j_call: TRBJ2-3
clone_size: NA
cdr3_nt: TGTGCTAGTGGTTTGGGGTCTAGCGGGGGATTCACAGATACGCAGTATTTT
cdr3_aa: CASGLGSSGGFTDTQYF

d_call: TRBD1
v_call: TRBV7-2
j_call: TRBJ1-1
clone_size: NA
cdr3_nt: TGTGCCAGCAGCCCGATAAGGGTCGGGACAGGGACAACTGAAGCTTTCTTT
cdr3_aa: CASSPIRVGTGTTEAFF

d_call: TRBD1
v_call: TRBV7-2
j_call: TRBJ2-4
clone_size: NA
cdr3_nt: TGTGCCAGCAGCGACCGAACAGGGGGACTAGCCAAAAACATTCAGTACTTC
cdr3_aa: CASSDRTGGLAKNIQYF

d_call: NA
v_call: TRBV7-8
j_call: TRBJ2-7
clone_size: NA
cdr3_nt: TGTGCCAGCGGCCCCTCCCCCAGTGGGCAGTACTTC
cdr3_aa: CASGPSPSGQYF

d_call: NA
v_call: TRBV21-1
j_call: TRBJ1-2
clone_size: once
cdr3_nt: TGTGCCAGCAGCAAAGTCCCCAGGGCTTACTATGGCTACACCTTC
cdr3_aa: CASSKVPRAYYGYTF

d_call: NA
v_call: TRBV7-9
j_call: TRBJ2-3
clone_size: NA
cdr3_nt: TGTGCCAGCAGCTTAGGGGCAGGGGGCACAGATACGCAGTATTTT
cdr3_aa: CASSLGAGGTDTQYF

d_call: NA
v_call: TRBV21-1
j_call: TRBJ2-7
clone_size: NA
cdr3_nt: TGTGCCAGCAGCACCCAAAACCAAAGGACAGGTCCCTACGAGCAGTACTTC
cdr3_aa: CASSTQNQRTGPYEQYF

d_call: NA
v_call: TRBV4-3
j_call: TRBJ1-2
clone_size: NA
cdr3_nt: TGCGCCAGCAGCCAAGCTAAGGGAGGTAACGGCTACACCTTC
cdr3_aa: CASSQAKGGNGYTF

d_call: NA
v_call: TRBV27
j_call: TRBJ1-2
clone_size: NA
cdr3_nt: TGTGCCAGCAGTGGGAGAGCTAACTATGGCTACACCTTC
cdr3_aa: CASSGRANYGYTF

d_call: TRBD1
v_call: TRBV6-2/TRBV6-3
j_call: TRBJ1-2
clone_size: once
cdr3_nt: TGTGCCAGCAGTACCGTCCCGGGACAGGGACGGATTTGGGGCTACACCTTC
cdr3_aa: CASSTVPGQGRIWGYTF

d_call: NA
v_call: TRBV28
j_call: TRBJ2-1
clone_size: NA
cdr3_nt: TGTGCCAGCAGTTTACTAGCGCCCAGCTCCTACAATGAGCAGTTCTTC
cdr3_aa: CASSLLAPSSYNEQFF

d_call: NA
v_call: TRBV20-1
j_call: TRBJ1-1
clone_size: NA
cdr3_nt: TGCAGTGCCACAGGGACCACTGAAGCTTTCTTT
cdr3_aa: CSATGTTEAFF